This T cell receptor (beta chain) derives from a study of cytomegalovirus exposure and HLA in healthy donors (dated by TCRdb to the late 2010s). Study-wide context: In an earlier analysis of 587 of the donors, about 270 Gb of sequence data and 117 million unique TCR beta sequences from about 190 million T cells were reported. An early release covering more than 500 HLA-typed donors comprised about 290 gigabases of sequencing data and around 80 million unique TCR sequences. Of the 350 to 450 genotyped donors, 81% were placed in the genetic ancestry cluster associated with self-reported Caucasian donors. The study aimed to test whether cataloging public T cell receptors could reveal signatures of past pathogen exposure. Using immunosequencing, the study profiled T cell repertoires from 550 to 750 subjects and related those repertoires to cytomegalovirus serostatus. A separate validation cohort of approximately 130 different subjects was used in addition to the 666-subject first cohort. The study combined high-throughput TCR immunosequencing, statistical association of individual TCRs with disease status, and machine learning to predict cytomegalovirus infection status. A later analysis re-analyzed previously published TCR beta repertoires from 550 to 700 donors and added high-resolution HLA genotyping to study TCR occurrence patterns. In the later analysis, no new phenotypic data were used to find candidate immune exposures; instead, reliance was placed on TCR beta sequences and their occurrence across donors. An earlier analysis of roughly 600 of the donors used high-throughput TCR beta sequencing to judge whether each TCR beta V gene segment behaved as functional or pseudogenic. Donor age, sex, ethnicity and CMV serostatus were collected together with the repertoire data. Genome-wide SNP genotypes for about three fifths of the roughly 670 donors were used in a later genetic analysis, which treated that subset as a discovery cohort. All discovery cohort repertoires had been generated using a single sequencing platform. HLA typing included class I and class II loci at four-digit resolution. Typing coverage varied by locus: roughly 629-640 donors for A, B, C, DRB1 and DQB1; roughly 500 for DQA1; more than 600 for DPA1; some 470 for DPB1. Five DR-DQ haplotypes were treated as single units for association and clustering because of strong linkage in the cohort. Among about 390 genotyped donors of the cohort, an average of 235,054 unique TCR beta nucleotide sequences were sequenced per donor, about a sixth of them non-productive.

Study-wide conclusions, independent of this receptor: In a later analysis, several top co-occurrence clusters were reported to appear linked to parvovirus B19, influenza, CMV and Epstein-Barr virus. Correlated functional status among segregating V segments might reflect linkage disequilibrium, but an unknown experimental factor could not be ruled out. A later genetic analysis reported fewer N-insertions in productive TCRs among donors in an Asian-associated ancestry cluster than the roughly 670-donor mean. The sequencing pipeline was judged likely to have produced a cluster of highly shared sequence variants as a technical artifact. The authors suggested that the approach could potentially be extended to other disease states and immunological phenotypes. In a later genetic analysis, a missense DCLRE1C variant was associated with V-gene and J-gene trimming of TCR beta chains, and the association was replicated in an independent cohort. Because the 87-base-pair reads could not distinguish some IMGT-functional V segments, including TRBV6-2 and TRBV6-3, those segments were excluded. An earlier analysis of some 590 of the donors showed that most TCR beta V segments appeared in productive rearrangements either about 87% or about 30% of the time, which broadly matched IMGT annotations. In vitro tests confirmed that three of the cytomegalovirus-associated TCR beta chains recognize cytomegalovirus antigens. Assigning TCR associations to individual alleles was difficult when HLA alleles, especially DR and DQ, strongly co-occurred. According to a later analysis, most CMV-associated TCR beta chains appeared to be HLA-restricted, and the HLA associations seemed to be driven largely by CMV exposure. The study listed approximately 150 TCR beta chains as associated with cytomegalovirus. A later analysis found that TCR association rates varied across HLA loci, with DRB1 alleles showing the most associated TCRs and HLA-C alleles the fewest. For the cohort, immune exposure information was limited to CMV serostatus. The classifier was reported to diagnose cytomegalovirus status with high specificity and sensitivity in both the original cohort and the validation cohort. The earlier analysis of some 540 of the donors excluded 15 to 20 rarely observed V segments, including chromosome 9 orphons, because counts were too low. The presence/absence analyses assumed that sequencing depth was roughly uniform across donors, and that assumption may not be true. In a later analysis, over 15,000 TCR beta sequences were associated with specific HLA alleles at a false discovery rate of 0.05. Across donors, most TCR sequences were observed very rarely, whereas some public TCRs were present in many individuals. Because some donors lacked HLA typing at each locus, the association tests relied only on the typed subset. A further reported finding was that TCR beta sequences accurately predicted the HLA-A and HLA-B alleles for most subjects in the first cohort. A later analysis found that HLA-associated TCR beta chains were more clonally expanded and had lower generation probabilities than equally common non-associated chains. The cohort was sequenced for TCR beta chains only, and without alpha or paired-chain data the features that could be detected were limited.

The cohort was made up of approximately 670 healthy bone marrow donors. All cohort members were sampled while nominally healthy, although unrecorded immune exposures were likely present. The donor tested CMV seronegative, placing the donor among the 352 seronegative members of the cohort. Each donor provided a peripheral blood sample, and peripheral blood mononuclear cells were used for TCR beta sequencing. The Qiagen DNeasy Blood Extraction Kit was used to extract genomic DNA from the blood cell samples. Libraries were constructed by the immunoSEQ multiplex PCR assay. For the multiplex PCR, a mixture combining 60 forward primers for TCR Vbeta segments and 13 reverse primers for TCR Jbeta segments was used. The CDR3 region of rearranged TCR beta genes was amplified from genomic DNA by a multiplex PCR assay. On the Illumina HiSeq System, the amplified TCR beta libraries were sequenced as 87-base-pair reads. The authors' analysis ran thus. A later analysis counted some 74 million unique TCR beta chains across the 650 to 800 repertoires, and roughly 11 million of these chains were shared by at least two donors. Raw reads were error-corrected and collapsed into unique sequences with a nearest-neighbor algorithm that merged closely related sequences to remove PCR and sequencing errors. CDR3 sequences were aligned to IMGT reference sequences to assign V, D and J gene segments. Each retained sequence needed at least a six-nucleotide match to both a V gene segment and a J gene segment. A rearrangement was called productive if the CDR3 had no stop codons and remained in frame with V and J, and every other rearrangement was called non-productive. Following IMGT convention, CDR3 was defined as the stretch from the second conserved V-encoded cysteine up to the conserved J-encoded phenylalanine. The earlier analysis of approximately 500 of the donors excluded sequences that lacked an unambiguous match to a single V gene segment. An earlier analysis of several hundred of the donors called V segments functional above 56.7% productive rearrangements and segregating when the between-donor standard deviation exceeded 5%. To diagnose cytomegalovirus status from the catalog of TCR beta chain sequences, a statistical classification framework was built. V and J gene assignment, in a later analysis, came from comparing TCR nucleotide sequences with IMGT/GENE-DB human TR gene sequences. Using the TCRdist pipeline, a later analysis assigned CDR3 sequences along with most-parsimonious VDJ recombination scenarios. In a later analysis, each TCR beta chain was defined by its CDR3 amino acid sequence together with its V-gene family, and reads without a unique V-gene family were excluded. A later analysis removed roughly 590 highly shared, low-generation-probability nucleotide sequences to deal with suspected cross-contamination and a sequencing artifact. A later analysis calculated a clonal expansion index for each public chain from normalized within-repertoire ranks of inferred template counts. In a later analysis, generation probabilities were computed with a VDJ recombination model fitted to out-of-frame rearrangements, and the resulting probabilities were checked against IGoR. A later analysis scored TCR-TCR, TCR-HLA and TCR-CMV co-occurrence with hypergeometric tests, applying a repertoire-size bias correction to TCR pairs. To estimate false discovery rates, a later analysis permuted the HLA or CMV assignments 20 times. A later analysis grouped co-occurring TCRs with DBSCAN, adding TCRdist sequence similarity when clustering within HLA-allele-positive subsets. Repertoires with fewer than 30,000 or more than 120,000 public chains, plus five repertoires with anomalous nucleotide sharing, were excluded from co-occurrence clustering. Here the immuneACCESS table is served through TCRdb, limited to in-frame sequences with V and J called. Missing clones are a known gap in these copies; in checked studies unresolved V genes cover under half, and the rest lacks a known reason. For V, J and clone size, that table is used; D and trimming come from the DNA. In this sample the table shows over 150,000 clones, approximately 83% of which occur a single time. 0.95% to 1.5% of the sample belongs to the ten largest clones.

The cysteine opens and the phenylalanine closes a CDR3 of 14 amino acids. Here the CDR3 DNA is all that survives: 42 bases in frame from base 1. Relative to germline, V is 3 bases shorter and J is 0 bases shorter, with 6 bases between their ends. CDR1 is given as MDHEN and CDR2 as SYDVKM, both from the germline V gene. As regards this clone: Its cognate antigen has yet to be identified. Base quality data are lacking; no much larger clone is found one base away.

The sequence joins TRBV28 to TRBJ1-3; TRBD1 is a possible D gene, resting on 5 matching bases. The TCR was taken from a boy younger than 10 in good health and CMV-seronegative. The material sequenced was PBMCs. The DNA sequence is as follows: TGTGCCAGCAGTTTGGACATCTCTGGAAACACCATATATTTT. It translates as CASSLDISGNTIYF.